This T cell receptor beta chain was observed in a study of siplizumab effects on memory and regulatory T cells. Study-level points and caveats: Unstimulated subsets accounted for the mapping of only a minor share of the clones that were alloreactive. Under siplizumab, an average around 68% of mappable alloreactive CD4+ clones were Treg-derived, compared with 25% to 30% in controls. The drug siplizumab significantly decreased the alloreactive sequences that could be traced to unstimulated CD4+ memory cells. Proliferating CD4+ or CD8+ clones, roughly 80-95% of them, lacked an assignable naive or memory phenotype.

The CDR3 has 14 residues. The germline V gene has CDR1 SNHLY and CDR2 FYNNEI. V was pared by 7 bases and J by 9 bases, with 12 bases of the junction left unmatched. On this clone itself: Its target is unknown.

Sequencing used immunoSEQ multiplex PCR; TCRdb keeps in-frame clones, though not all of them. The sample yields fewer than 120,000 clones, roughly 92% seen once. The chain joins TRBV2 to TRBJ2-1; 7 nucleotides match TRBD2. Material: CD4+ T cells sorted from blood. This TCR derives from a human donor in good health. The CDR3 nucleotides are TGTGCCAGCATGACTAGCCGGACGAACAGTGAGCAGTTCTTC. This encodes CASMTSRTNSEQFF.